These 8 T cell receptor beta chains were all obtained from the same sample, sequenced in a study of cytomegalovirus exposure and HLA in healthy donors. Sequencing used immunoSEQ multiplex PCR; TCRdb keeps in-frame clones, though not all of them. The data contain 59,000 or so clones, about 88% of them seen just once; the ten biggest clones take up roughly 15%. The material sequenced was PBMCs. The receptor set was obtained from a woman between 18 and 30 years old in good health and CMV-seronegative.

The chain is built from TRBV7-9 and TRBJ1-2; 8 bases fit TRBD1. Germline V gene sequence: CDR1 SEHNR, CDR2 FQNEAQ (reference sequence). The CDR3 runs 14 residues. Losses at the gene ends were 3 bases for V and 8 bases for J; bases not matched to a gene: 8. This CDR3 is CASSLDSGGKGYTF. CDR3 nucleotides: TGTGCCAGCAGCTTGGATTCAGGGGGCAAGGGCTACACCTTC.

The chain has TRBV18 and TRBJ2-3; 10 bases agree with TRBD2. The length of the CDR3 is 16 residues. V shed 1 base and J 9 bases; nucleotides not matched to a gene: 10. The germline CDR1 and CDR2 sequences are KGHSH and LQKENI. DNA of the CDR3: TGTGCCAGCTCACCACGTCAACTAGCGGGAAGAGGGACGCAGTATTTT. Its translation is CASSPRQLAGRGTQYF.

The chain employs TRBV10-3 and TRBJ2-5, with 8 bases identical to TRBD1. Trimming at V came to 6 bases and at J to 3 bases, leaving 6 bases not matched to a gene. The germline CDR1 and CDR2 sequences are ENHRY and SYGVKD. The CDR3 totals 14 residues. Here the CDR3 DNA reads TGTGCCATCAGAGGACAGGGTGGGAAAGAGACCCAGTACTTC. This codes for CAIRGQGGKETQYF.

The chain couples TRBV19 to TRBJ2-2, with 7 bases that match TRBD2. The CDR3 contains 15 residues. V shed 3 bases and J 8 bases; nucleotides not matched to a gene: 9. Germline CDR1 and CDR2: LNHDA and SQIVND (reference sequence). The CDR3 nucleotides are TGTGCCAGTAGTATCTCGTCTAGCGGCATAGGGGAGCTGTTTTTT. Translated: CASSISSSGIGELFF.

The genes are TRBV9 and TRBJ2-5; TRBD1 matches 9 bases. V lost 0 bases and J lost 5; bases outside the gene matches: 5. The CDR3 totals 15 residues. CDR1 is SGDLS, CDR2 YYNGEE, per germline. CDR3 coding DNA: TGTGCCAGCAGCGTAGCACAGGGGGCGCGGGAGACCCAGTACTTC. Encoded protein: CASSVAQGARETQYF.

This clone has more than one count but fewer than ten. The chain combines TRBV7-9 with TRBJ2-7; D not resolved. The germline CDR1 and CDR2 sequences are SEHNR and FQNEAQ (reference sequence). V was trimmed by 3 bases and J by 2 bases, leaving 5 bases between them. The CDR3 is made up of 12 amino acids. The CDR3 protein is CASSLAAYEQYF. CDR3 DNA sequence: TGTGCCAGCAGCTTGGCGGCCTACGAGCAGTACTTC.

J is TRBJ2-2 and V is TRBV7-8; TRBD2 aligns across 10 bases. J was trimmed by 0 bases and V by 5 bases; bases with no gene match: 9. The CDR3 loop spans 18 amino acids. In germline, CDR1 is SGHVS, CDR2 FQNEAQ. The CDR3 region has the DNA TGTGCCAGCAGCCCCACCCGACTAGCGGGTCCGAACACCGGGGAGCTGTTTTTT. Residues: CASSPTRLAGPNTGELFF.

V is TRBV7-2 and J is TRBJ2-4, with 10 bases that match TRBD2. The CDR3 runs 14 residues. J was trimmed by 8 bases and V by 5 bases; bases with no gene match: 6. Germline V gives CDR1 SGHTA, CDR2 FQGNSA. CDR3 coding DNA: TGTGCCAGCAGCCCACTAGCGGGAAGTGACATTCAGTACTTC. This gives the protein CASSPLAGSDIQYF.